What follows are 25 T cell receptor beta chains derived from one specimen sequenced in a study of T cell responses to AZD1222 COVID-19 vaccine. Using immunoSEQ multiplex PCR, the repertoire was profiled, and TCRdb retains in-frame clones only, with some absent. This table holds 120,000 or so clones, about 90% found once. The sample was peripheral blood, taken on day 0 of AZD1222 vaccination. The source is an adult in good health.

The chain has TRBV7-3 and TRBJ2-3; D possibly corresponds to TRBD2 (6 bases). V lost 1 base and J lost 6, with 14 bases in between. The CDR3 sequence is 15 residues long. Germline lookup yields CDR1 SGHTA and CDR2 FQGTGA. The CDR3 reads CASSLRGSREDTQYF. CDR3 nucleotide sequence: TGTGCCAGCAGCTTAAGGGGAAGTCGGGAGGATACGCAGTATTTT.

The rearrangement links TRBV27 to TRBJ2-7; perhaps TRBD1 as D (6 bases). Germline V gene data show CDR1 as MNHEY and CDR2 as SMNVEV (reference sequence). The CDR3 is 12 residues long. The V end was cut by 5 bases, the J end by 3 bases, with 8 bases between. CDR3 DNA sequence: TGTGCCAGCAGTGTACAGGGCTACGAGCAGTACTTC. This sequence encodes CASSVQGYEQYF.

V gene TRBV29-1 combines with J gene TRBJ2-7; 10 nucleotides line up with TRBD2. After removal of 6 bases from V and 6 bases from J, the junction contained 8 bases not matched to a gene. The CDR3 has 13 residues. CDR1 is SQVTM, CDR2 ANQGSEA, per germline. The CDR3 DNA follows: TGCAGCGTGAAAAGCGGGAGGGCGTCCGAGCAGTACTTC. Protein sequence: CSVKSGRASEQYF.

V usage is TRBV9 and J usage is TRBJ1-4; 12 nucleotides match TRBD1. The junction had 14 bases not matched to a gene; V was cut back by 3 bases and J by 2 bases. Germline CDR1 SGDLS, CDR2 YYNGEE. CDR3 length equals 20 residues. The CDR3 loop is CASSAQMGGTGGYTNEKLFF. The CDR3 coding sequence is TGTGCCAGCAGCGCCCAAATGGGAGGGACAGGGGGCTATACTAATGAAAAACTGTTTTTT. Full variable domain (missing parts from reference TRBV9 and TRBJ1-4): DSGVTQTPKHLITATGQRVTLRCSPRSGDLSVYWYQQSLDQGLQFLIQYYNGEERAKGNILERFSAQQFPDLHSELNLSSLELGDSALYFCASSAQMGGTGGYTNEKLFFGSGTQLSVL.

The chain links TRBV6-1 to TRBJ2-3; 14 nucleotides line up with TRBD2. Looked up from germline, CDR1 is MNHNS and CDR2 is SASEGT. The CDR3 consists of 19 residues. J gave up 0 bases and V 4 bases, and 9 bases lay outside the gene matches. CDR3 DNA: TGTGCCAGCAGTGCGGGACTAGCGGGGGACGCTGCAAGCACAGATACGCAGTATTTT. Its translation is CASSAGLAGDAASTDTQYF.

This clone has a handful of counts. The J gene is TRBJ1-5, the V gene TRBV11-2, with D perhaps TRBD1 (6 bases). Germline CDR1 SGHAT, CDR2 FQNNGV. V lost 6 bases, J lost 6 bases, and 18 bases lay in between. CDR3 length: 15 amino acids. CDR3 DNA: TGTGCCAGCAGTTCGGCACAGGGATTCGGTCAGCCCCAGCATTTT. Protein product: CASSSAQGFGQPQHF.

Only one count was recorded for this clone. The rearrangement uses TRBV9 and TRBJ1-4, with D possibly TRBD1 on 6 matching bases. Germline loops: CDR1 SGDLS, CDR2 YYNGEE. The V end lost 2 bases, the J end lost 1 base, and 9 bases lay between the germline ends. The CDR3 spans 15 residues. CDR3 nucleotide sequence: TGTGCCAGCAGCGTGGCGACAGGAACTAATGAAAAACTGTTTTTT. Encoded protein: CASSVATGTNEKLFF.

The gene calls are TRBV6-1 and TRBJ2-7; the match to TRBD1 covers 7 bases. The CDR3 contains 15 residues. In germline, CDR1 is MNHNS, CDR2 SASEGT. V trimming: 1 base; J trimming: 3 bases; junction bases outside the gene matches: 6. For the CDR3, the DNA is TGTGCCAGCAGTGAAGATATGCGACAGGGCTACGAGCAGTACTTC. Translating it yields CASSEDMRQGYEQYF.

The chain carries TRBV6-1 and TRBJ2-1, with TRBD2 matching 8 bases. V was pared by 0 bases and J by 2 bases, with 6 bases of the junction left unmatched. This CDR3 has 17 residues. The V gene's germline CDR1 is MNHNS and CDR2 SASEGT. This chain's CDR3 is CASSEARASGPYNEQFF. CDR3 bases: TGTGCCAGCAGTGAAGCTCGGGCTAGCGGGCCCTACAATGAGCAGTTCTTC.

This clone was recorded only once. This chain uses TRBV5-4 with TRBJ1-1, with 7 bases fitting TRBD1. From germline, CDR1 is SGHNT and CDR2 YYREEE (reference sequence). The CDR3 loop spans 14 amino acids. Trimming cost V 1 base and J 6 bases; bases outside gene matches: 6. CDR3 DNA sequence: TGTGCCAGCAGCTTGCCCAGGGGGTCTCCTGAAGCTTTCTTT. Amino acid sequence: CASSLPRGSPEAFF.

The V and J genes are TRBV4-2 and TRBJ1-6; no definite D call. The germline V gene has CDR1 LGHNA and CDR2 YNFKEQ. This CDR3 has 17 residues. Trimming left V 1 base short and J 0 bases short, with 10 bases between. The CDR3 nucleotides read TGTGCCAGCAGCCAAGGGACTGCAAGCTCCTATAATTCACCCCTCCACTTT. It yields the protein CASSQGTASSYNSPLHF.

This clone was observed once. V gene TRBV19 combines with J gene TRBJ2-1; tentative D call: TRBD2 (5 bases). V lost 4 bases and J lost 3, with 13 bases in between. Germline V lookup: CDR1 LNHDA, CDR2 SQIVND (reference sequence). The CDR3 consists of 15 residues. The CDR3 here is CASSSGGRYYNEQFF. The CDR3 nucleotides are TGTGCCAGTAGTAGTGGCGGGCGATACTACAATGAGCAGTTCTTC.

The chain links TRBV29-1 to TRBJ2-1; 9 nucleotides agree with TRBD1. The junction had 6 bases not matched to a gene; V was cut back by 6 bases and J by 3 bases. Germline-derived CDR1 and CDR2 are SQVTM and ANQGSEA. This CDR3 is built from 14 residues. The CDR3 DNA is TGCAGCGTCCGCCGGGACAGGGTCTACAATGAGCAGTTCTTC. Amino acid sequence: CSVRRDRVYNEQFF.

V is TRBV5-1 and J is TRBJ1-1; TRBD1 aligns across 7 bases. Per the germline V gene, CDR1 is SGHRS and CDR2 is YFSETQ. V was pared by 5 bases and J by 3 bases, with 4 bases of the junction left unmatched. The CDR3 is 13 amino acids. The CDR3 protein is CASRPDRDTEAFF. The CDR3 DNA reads TGCGCCAGCAGACCCGACAGGGACACTGAAGCTTTCTTT.

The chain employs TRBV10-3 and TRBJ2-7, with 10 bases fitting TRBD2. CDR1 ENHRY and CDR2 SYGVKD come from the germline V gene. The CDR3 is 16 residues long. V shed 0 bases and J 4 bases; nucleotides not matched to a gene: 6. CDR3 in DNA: TGTGCCATCAGTGAGTCGATTTGGACTAGCGGATACGAGCAGTACTTC. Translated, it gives CAISESIWTSGYEQYF.

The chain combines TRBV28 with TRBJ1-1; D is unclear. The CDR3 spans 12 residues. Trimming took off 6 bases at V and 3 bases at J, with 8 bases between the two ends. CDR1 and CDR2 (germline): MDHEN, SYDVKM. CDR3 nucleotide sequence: TGTGCCAGCAGCTCAATAGACACTGAAGCTTTCTTT. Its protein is CASSSIDTEAFF.

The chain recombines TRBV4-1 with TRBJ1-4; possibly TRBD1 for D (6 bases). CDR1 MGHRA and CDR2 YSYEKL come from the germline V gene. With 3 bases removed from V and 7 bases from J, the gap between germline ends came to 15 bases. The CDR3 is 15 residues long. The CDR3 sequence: CASSHRGGVAEKLFF. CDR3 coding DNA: TGCGCCAGCAGCCACCGAGGGGGAGTGGCTGAAAAACTGTTTTTT.

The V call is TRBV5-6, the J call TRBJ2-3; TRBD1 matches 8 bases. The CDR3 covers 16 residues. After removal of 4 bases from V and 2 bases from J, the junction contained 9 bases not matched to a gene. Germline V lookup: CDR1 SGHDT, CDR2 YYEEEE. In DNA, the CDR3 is TGTGCCAGCAGCGCGCGCCGGACAGGGCCCACAGATACGCAGTATTTT. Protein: CASSARRTGPTDTQYF.

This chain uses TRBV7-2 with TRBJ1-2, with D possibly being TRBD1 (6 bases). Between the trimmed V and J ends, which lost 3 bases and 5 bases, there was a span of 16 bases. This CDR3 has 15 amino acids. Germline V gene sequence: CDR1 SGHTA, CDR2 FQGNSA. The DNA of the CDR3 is TGTGCCAGCAGCTTGGAAAGACAGGTCGGGTATGGCTACACCTTC. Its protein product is CASSLERQVGYGYTF. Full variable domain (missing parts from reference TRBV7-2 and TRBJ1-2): GAGVSQSPSNKVTEKGKDVELRCDPISGHTALYWYRQSLGQGLEFLIYFQGNSAPDKSGLPSDRFSAERTGGSVSTLTIQRTQQEDSAVYLCASSLERQVGYGYTFGSGTRLTVV.

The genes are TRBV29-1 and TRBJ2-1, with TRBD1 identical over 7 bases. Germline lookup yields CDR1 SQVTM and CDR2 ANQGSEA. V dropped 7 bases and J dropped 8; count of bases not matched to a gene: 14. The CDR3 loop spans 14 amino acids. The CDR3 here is CSARRGLQSYEQFF. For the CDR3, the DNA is TGCAGCGCGAGAAGGGGGCTCCAGTCGTATGAGCAGTTCTTC.

Written as DNA, the CDR3 is TGTGCCAGCTCACTATTCCAGACTAGTACGGAGACCCAGTACTTC. It codes for CASSLFQTSTETQYF. The genes are TRBV18 and TRBJ2-5; tentative D call: TRBD2 (6 bases). V lost 4 bases and J lost 5, with 17 bases in between. The CDR3 is 15 residues long. Germline V gene sequence: CDR1 KGHSH, CDR2 LQKENI.

The chain's CDR3 is CASSRQGPVYGYTF. Written as DNA, the CDR3 is TGTGCCAGCAGCCGACAGGGACCGGTATATGGCTACACCTTC. The chain is built from TRBV6-6 and TRBJ1-2; TRBD1 matches at 7 bases. The ends lost 6 bases at V and 5 bases at J; junction bases unmatched: 9. The CDR3 runs 14 residues. Germline values: CDR1 MNHNY, CDR2 SVGAGI (reference sequence).

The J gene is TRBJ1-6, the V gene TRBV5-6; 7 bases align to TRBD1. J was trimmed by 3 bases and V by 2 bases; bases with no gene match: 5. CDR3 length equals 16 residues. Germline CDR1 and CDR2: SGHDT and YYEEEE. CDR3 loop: CASSLTGTDYNSPLHF. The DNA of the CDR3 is TGTGCCAGCAGCTTAACGGGGACAGACTATAATTCACCCCTCCACTTT.

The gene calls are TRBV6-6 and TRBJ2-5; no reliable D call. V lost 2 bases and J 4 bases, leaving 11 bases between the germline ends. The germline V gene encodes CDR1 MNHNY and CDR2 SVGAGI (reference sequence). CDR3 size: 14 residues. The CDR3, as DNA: TGTGCCAGCAGTTACGGGCCACGGGTAGAGACCCAGTACTTC. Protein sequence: CASSYGPRVETQYF.

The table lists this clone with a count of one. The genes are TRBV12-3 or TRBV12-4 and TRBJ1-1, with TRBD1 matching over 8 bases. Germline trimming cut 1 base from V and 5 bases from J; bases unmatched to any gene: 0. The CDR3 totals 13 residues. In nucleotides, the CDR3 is TGTGCCAGCAGTTTAGGACAGGGGACTGAAGCTTTCTTT. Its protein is CASSLGQGTEAFF.